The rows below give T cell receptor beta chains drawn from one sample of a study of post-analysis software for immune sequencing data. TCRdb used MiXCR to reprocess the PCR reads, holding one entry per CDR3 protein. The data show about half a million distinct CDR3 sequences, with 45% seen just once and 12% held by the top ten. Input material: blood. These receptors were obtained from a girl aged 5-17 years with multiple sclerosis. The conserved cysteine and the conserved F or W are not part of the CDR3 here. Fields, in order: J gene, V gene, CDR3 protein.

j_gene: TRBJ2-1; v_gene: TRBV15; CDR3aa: ATSRVTWRESSYNEQF
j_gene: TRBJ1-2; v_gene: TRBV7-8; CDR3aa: ASSLAGTRGTHGYT
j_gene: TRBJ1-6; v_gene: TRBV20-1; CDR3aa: SAPGQGLINSPLH
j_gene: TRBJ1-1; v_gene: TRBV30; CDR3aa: AWLTGDSTEAF
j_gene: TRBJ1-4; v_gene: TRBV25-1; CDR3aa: ASSEGFATNEKLF
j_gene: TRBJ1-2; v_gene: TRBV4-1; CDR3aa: ASSQDIATVNYGYT
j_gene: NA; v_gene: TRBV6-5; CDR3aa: ASSYSAGPSYEQY
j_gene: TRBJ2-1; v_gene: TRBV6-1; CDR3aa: ASSEGLAGALSYNEQF
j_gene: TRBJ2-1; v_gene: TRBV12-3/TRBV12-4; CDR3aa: ASSKLKGLARNEQF
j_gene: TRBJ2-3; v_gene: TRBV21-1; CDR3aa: ASSSQGGDTQY
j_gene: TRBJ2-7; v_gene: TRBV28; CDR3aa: ASSFPRGTSYEQY
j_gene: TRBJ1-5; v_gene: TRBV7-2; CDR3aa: ASSSNRGPNQPQH
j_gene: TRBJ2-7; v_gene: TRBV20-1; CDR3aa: SANKGKIDGQY
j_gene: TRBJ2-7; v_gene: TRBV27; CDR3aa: ASSLSKGNEQY
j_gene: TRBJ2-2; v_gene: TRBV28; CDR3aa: ASRLQGSKFTGELF
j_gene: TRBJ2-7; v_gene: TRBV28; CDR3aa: ASSLRTTAPYEQY
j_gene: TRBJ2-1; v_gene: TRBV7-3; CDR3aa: ASGPAGGRIEQF
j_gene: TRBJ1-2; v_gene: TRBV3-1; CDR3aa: ASSQGTGVFYGYT
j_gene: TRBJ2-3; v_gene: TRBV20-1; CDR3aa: SARDTRFTDTQY
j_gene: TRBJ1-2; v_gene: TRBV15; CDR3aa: ATSRECSGYT
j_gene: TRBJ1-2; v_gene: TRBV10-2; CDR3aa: ASSEVGWEQVGYT